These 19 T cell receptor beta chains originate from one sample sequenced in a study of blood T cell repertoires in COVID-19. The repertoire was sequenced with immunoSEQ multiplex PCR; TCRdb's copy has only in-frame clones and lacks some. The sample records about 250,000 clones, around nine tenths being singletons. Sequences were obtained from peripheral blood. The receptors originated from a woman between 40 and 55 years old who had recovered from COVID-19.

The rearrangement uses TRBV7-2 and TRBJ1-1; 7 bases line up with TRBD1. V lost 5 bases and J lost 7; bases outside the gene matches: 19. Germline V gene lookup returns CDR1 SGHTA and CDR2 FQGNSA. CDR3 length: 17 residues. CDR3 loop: CASSRDRRIIWMDEAFF. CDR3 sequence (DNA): TGTGCCAGCAGCCGGGACAGAAGAATAATATGGATGGATGAAGCTTTCTTT.

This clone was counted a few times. The DNA of the CDR3 is TGTGCCAGCAGCACCCAGGGATCAAACTATGGCTACACCTTC. Translating it yields CASSTQGSNYGYTF. The gene calls are TRBV2 and TRBJ1-2, with D possibly being TRBD1 (5 bases). Trimming pared 6 bases from V and 2 bases from J, leaving 13 bases between. Germline CDR1 SNHLY, CDR2 FYNNEI. The CDR3 sequence is 14 residues long.

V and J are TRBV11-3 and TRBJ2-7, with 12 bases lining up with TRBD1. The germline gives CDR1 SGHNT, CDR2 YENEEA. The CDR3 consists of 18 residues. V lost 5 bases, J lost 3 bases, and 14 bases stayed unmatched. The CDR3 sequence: CASSPWDRGLFLSYEQYF. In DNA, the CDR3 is TGTGCCAGCAGCCCATGGGACAGGGGGCTTTTTCTCAGCTACGAGCAGTACTTC.

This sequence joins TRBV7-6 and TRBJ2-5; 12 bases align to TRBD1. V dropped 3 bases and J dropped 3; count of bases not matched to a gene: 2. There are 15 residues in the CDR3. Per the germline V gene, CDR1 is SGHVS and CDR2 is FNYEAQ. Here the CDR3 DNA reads TGTGCCAGCAGCTTCGGGACAGGGGGCGAAGAGACCCAGTACTTC. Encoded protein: CASSFGTGGEETQYF.

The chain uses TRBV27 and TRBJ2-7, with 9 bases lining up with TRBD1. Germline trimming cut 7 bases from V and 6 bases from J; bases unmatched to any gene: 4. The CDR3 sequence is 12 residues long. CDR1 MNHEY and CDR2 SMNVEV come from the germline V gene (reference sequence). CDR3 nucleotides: TGTGCCAGCAACCCGACAGGGGGCGAGCAGTACTTC. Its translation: CASNPTGGEQYF.

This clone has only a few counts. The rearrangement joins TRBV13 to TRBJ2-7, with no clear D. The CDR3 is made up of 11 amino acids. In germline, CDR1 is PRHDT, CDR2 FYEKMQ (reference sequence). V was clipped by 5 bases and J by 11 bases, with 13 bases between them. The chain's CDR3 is CASSAHGVEYF. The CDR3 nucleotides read TGTGCCAGCAGCGCCCATGGAGTGGAGTACTTC. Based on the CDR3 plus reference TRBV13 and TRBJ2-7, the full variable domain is AAGVIQSPRHLIKEKRETATLKCYPIPRHDTVYWYQQGPGQDPQFLISFYEKMQSDKGSIPDRFSAQQFSDYHSELNMSSLELGDSALYFCASSAHGVEYFGPGTRLTVT.

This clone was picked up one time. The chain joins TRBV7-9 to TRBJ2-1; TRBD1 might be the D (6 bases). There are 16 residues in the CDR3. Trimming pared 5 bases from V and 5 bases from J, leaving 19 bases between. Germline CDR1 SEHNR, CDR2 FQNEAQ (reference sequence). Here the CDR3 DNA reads TGTGCCAGCAGCCGGTTCCACCTGGGGGCAAACAATGAGCAGTTCTTC. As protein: CASSRFHLGANNEQFF.

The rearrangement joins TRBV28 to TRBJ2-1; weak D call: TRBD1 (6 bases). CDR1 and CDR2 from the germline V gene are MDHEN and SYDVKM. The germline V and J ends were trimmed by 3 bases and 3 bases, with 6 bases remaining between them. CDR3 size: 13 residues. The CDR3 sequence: CASSLGHYNEQFF. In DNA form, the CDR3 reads TGTGCCAGCAGTTTGGGACACTACAATGAGCAGTTCTTC. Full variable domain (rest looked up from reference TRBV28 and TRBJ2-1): DVKVTQSSRYLVKRTGEKVFLECVQDMDHENMFWYRQDPGLGLRLIYFSYDVKMKEKGDIPEGYSVSREKKERFSLILESASTNQTSMYLCASSLGHYNEQFFGPGTRLTVL.

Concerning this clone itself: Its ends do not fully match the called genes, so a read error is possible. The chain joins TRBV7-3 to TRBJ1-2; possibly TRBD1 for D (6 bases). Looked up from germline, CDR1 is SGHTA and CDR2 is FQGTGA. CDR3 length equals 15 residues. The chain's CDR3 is CASSLTGGQPYGYTF. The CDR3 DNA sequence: TGTGCCAGCAGCCTAACTGGAGGACAGCCCTATGGCTACACCTTC.

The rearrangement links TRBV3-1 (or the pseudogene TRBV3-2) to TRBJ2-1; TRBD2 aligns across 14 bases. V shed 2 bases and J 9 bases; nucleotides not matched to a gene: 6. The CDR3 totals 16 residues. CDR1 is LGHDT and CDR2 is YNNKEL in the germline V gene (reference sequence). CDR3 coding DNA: TGTGCCAGCAGCCAATCCAGGGGGACTAGCGGGGGTGAGCAGTTCTTC. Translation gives CASSQSRGTSGGEQFF.

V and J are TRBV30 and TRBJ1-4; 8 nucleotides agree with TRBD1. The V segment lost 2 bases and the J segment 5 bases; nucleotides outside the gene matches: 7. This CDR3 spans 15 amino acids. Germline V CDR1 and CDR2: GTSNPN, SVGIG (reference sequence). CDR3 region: CAWSNGQGANEKLFF. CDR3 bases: TGTGCCTGGAGTAACGGACAGGGCGCAAATGAAAAACTGTTTTTT.

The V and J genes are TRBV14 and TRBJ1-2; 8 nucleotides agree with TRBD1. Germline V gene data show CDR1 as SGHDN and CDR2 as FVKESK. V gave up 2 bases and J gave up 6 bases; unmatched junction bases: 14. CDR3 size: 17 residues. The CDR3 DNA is TGTGCCAGCAGCCAATGTTGGTCACTTGGACAGGGCCATGGCTACACCTTC. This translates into CASSQCWSLGQGHGYTF.

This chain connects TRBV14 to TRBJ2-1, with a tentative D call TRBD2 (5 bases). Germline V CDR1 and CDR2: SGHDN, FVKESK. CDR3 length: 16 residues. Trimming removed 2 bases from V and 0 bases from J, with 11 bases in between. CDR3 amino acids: CASSQLGSGSYNEQFF. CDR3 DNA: TGTGCCAGCAGCCAATTGGGGAGCGGCTCCTACAATGAGCAGTTCTTC.

CDR3: CAWSVLGQFYTEAFF. In nucleotides, the CDR3 is TGTGCCTGGAGTGTACTTGGGCAATTTTACACTGAAGCTTTCTTT. The J gene is TRBJ1-1, the V gene TRBV30; D ambiguous. The V gene lost 0 bases and the J gene lost 3 bases, with 14 bases spanning the gap. This CDR3 contains 15 residues. Germline V gene lookup returns CDR1 GTSNPN and CDR2 SVGIG (reference sequence).

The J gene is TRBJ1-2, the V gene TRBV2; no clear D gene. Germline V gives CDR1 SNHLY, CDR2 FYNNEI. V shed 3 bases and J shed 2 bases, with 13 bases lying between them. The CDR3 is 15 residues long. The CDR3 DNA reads TGTGCCAGCAGTGAGGAGGGCACCCCCAACTATGGCTACACCTTC. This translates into CASSEEGTPNYGYTF.

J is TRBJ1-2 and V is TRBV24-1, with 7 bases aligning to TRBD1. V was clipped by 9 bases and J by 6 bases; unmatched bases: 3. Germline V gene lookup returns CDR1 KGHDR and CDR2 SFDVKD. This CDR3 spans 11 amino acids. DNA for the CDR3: TGTGCCACCCGGGACAGCAATGGCTACACCTTC. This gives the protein CATRDSNGYTF.

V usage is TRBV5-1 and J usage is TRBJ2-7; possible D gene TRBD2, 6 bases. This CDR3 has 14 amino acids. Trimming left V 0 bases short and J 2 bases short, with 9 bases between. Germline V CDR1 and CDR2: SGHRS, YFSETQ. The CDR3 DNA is TGCGCCAGCAGCTTGGGGGACTCCACCTACGAGCAGTACTTC. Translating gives CASSLGDSTYEQYF.

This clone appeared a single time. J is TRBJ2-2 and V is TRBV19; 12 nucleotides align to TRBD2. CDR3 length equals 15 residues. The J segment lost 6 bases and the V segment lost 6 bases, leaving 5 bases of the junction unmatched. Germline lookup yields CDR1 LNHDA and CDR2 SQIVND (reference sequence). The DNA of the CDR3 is TGTGCCAGTAGGGCTAGCGGGAGGGCATCCGGGGAGCTGTTTTTT. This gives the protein CASRASGRASGELFF.

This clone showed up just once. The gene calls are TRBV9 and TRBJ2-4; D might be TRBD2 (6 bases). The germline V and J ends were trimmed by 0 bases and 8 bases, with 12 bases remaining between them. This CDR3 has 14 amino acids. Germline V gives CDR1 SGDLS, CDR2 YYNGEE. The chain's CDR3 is CASSVDQGGDIQYF. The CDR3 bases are TGTGCCAGCAGCGTAGATCAGGGCGGGGACATTCAGTACTTC.